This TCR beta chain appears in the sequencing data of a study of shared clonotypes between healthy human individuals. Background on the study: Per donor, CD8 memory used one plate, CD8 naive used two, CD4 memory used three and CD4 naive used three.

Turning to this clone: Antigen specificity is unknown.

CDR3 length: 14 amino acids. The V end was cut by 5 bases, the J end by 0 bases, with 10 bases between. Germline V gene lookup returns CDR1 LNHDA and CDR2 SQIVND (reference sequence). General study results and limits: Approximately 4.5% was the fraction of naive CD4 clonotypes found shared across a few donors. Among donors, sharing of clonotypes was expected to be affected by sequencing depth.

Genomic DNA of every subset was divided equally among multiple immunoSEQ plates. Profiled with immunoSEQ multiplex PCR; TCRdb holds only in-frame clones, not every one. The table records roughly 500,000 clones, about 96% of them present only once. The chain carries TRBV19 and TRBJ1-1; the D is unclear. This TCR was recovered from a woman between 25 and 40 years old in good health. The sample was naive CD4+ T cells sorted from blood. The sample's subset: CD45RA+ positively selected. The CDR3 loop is CASSSWGMNTEAFF. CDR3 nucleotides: TGTGCCAGTAGTTCGTGGGGTATGAACACTGAAGCTTTCTTT.